The clone carrying this T cell receptor beta chain appeared once. These data come from a study of blood T cell repertoires in COVID-19. Whole-study context: Sources were T cells, B-cell-depleted T cells, or PBMCs; the material itself was cDNA or gDNA.

Some clones are missing from TCRdb's copy, which holds only in-frame ones; the method was immunoSEQ multiplex PCR. The data hold around 58,000 clones, with 88% observed a single time. V was clipped by 0 bases and J by 5 bases; unmatched bases: 6. This CDR3 has 18 residues. Germline CDR1 LGHNT, CDR2 FRNRAP. The clonotype originates from a woman aged 55-70 years with COVID-19, enrolled during active disease. Source material: peripheral blood. The rearrangement links TRBV12-5 to TRBJ2-2; TRBD2 agrees at 13 bases. The CDR3 here is CASGLVFTSGGGTGELFF. The CDR3 coding sequence is TGTGCTAGTGGTTTGGTATTCACTAGCGGGGGGGGTACCGGGGAGCTGTTTTTT. The full variable domain, with the rest looked up from reference TRBV12-5 and TRBJ2-2, is DARVTQTPRHKVTEMGQEVTMRCQPILGHNTVFWYRQTMMQGLELLAYFRNRAPLDDSGMPKDRFSAEMPDATLATLKIQPSEPRDSAVYFCASGLVFTSGGGTGELFFGEGSRLTVL.